This entry features one T cell receptor beta chain sequence. Its antigen is undetermined. V lost 1 base and J lost 4, with 2 bases in between. Germline-derived CDR1 and CDR2 are SEHNR and FQNEAQ (reference sequence). This CDR3 spans 11 amino acids. The record originates from a study of OX40 agonist ivuxolimab in advanced cancers. Study in general: Treatment of patients was with ivuxolimab, an agonistic anti-OX40 (CD134) antibody. A history of anti-PD-1, anti-PD-L1 or anti-CTLA-4 therapy was acceptable, and 40% had some.

Study-wide results and caveats: Expanded peripheral T cells had an undetermined antigen specificity.

The data were produced by immunoSEQ multiplex PCR, yet TCRdb's version contains in-frame clones alone and is incomplete. The sample has around 41,000 clones, 90% seen once; the top ten hold 6%. The study sampled blood at baseline, cycle 4 day 1, and cycle 7 day 1. The sequencing here drew on CD4+ or CD8+ T cells sorted from blood, taken in a trial of the OX40 agonist ivuxolimab. The genes are TRBV7-9 and TRBJ2-7, with D unclear. The TCR was taken from an adult with an advanced solid tumor such as melanoma, head and neck, liver or kidney cancer. Written as DNA, the CDR3 is TGTGCCAGCAGCTTAGTTTACGAGCAGTACTTC. Translated: CASSLVYEQYF. Full variable domain (outside the CDR3, taken from reference TRBV7-9 and TRBJ2-7): DTGVSQNPRHKITKRGQNVTFRCDPISEHNRLYWYRQTLGQGPEFLTYFQNEAQLEKSRLLSDRFSAERPKGSFSTLEIQRTEQGDSAMYLCASSLVYEQYFGPGTRLTVT.